The rows below give T cell receptor beta chains drawn from one sample of a study of cytotoxic CD8 clonotypes in ibrutinib-treated CLL. Assay used: immunoSEQ multiplex PCR; TCRdb lists only in-frame clones, some missing. The profile covers a few hundred thousand clones, with almost 80% appearing a single time and under 8.5% taken by the ten largest. Sequencing was performed on PBMCs, taken before ibrutinib treatment. These receptors all stem from a human donor with chronic lymphocytic leukemia. The CDR3 runs from the conserved cysteine through the conserved F or W. The D gene is left open where the match is weak. The size of a clone is reported for some rows only, either as once, few or many, or as a class for expanded clones.

D gene: .; J gene: TRBJ2-5; V gene: TRBV29-1; clone size: .; CDR3 protein: CSVTRDTWETQYF; CDR3 DNA: TGCAGCGTTACGCGGGACACGTGGGAGACCCAGTACTTC
D gene: .; J gene: TRBJ1-1; V gene: TRBV7-3; clone size: .; CDR3 protein: CASGGSDTEAFF; CDR3 DNA: TGTGCCAGCGGCGGGAGTGACACTGAAGCTTTCTTT
D gene: .; J gene: TRBJ1-5; V gene: TRBV14; clone size: once; CDR3 protein: CASRVSGLYGETSNQPQHF; CDR3 DNA: TGTGCCAGCAGGGTCTCTGGTTTATACGGTGAAACTAGCAATCAGCCCCAGCATTTT
D gene: .; J gene: TRBJ2-2; V gene: TRBV5-7; clone size: .; CDR3 protein: CASSLNGPNTGELFF; CDR3 DNA: TGTGCCAGCAGCTTGAACGGGCCGAACACCGGGGAGCTGTTTTTT
D gene: TRBD2; J gene: TRBJ2-1; V gene: TRBV7-2; clone size: .; CDR3 protein: CASSSGLAGGGEQFF; CDR3 DNA: TGTGCCAGCAGCTCGGGACTAGCGGGAGGAGGTGAGCAGTTCTTC
D gene: .; J gene: TRBJ2-7; V gene: TRBV14; clone size: .; CDR3 protein: CASSQRSSRYYEQYF; CDR3 DNA: TGTGCCAGCAGCCAACGGTCTAGCCGCTACTACGAGCAGTACTTC
D gene: .; J gene: TRBJ2-1; V gene: TRBV9; clone size: .; CDR3 protein: CASSVEGDSYNEQFF; CDR3 DNA: TGTGCCAGCAGCGTAGAGGGGGATTCCTACAATGAGCAGTTCTTC
D gene: TRBD1; J gene: TRBJ2-4; V gene: TRBV2; clone size: .; CDR3 protein: CASSLRDRNYGDIQYF; CDR3 DNA: TGTGCCAGCAGTCTCCGGGACAGGAATTATGGCGACATTCAGTACTTC
D gene: .; J gene: TRBJ2-5; V gene: TRBV30; clone size: once; CDR3 protein: CVYRTQETQYF; CDR3 DNA: TGTGTGTACAGAACACAAGAGACCCAGTACTTC
D gene: .; J gene: TRBJ1-5; V gene: TRBV7-9; clone size: .; CDR3 protein: CASSVGLSQPQHF; CDR3 DNA: TGTGCCAGCAGCGTGGGACTGAGTCAGCCCCAGCATTTT
D gene: TRBD2; J gene: TRBJ2-1; V gene: TRBV29-1; clone size: .; CDR3 protein: CSVEIAGGYEQFF; CDR3 DNA: TGCAGCGTTGAAATAGCGGGGGGGTATGAGCAGTTCTTC
D gene: .; J gene: TRBJ2-1; V gene: TRBV6-1; clone size: .; CDR3 protein: CASSDGALNEQFF; CDR3 DNA: TGTGCCAGCAGTGACGGAGCGCTGAATGAGCAGTTCTTC
D gene: TRBD2; J gene: TRBJ2-1; V gene: TRBV27; clone size: .; CDR3 protein: CASSLLLAGVAEQFF; CDR3 DNA: TGTGCCAGCAGTTTATTACTAGCGGGAGTAGCTGAGCAGTTCTTC
D gene: .; J gene: TRBJ1-5; V gene: TRBV6-5; clone size: .; CDR3 protein: CASRPRQVNQPQHF; CDR3 DNA: TGTGCCAGCAGACCACGACAGGTAAATCAGCCCCAGCATTTT
D gene: TRBD2; J gene: TRBJ2-1; V gene: TRBV28; clone size: .; CDR3 protein: CASSGSLAGSYNEQFF; CDR3 DNA: TGTGCCAGCAGTGGGTCTTTAGCGGGCTCCTACAATGAGCAGTTCTTC
D gene: TRBD1; J gene: TRBJ1-2; V gene: TRBV29-1; clone size: .; CDR3 protein: CSVRTGNYGYTF; CDR3 DNA: TGCAGCGTCAGGACAGGGAACTATGGCTACACCTTC
D gene: .; J gene: TRBJ2-5; V gene: TRBV27; clone size: .; CDR3 protein: CASSLLVGETQYF; CDR3 DNA: TGTGCCAGCAGTTTACTGGTTGGGGAGACCCAGTACTTC
D gene: .; J gene: TRBJ2-5; V gene: TRBV12-5; clone size: .; CDR3 protein: CASGLVRDIRKETQYF; CDR3 DNA: TGTGCTAGTGGTTTGGTCCGGGACATAAGGAAAGAGACCCAGTACTTC
D gene: .; J gene: TRBJ1-2; V gene: TRBV20-1; clone size: .; CDR3 protein: CSARTSPGYTF; CDR3 DNA: TGCAGTGCTAGAACGAGTCCTGGCTACACCTTC
D gene: TRBD1; J gene: TRBJ1-2; V gene: TRBV9; clone size: .; CDR3 protein: CASSVGRGGGYGYTF; CDR3 DNA: TGTGCCAGCAGCGTAGGCAGGGGGGGTGGCTATGGCTACACCTTC
D gene: .; J gene: TRBJ1-1; V gene: TRBV11-2; clone size: .; CDR3 protein: CASSLDRLAPEAFF; CDR3 DNA: TGTGCCAGCAGTTTGGACAGACTAGCCCCTGAAGCTTTCTTT
D gene: .; J gene: TRBJ2-7; V gene: TRBV20-1; clone size: .; CDR3 protein: CSARRQYEQYF; CDR3 DNA: TGCAGTGCTAGGCGCCAATACGAGCAGTACTTC
D gene: .; J gene: TRBJ2-7; V gene: TRBV19; clone size: .; CDR3 protein: CASSTQGFYEQYF; CDR3 DNA: TGTGCCAGTAGTACACAGGGTTTTTACGAGCAGTACTTC
D gene: .; J gene: TRBJ2-1; V gene: TRBV27; clone size: .; CDR3 protein: CASSLDSYNEQFF; CDR3 DNA: TGTGCCAGCAGTTTAGACAGCTACAATGAGCAGTTCTTC
D gene: .; J gene: TRBJ2-2; V gene: TRBV27; clone size: few; CDR3 protein: CASRLTGFVGELFF; CDR3 DNA: TGTGCCAGCAGGTTAACAGGGTTTGTCGGGGAGCTGTTTTTT
D gene: .; J gene: TRBJ2-7; V gene: TRBV7-2; clone size: .; CDR3 protein: CASSLSPSATYEQYF; CDR3 DNA: TGTGCCAGCAGCTTATCCCCTAGCGCGACCTACGAGCAGTACTTC
D gene: .; J gene: TRBJ1-3; V gene: TRBV10-3; clone size: .; CDR3 protein: CATKDGLSGNTIYF; CDR3 DNA: TGTGCCACTAAGGACGGTCTCTCTGGAAACACCATATATTTT
D gene: .; J gene: TRBJ2-1; V gene: TRBV12-5; clone size: .; CDR3 protein: CASGFMAPFGEQFF; CDR3 DNA: TGTGCTAGTGGTTTTATGGCGCCTTTCGGTGAGCAGTTCTTC
D gene: TRBD1; J gene: TRBJ1-4; V gene: TRBV27; clone size: .; CDR3 protein: CASSPTGTYREKLFF; CDR3 DNA: TGTGCCAGCAGTCCGACAGGGACTTACCGAGAAAAACTGTTTTTT
D gene: TRBD2; J gene: TRBJ2-5; V gene: TRBV7-3; clone size: few; CDR3 protein: CASSPGTREKETQYF; CDR3 DNA: TGTGCCAGCAGCCCCGGGACTAGGGAGAAAGAGACCCAGTACTTC
D gene: .; J gene: TRBJ1-1; V gene: TRBV29-1; clone size: .; CDR3 protein: CSVRDTEAFF; CDR3 DNA: TGCAGCGTTAGGGACACTGAAGCTTTCTTT
D gene: .; J gene: TRBJ2-1; V gene: TRBV5-1; clone size: .; CDR3 protein: CASSLLQAINEQFF; CDR3 DNA: TGCGCCAGCAGCTTGTTACAGGCCATCAATGAGCAGTTCTTC
D gene: .; J gene: TRBJ2-3; V gene: TRBV9; clone size: .; CDR3 protein: CASSKTRADNPTDTQYF; CDR3 DNA: TGTGCCAGCAGCAAGACCCGGGCCGACAACCCCACAGATACGCAGTATTTT
D gene: .; J gene: TRBJ2-2; V gene: TRBV28; clone size: .; CDR3 protein: CASKQNTGELFF; CDR3 DNA: TGTGCCAGCAAACAGAACACCGGGGAGCTGTTTTTT
D gene: .; J gene: TRBJ2-2; V gene: TRBV19; clone size: .; CDR3 protein: CASGHPIRGELFF; CDR3 DNA: TGTGCCAGCGGACACCCCATCCGGGGGGAGCTGTTTTTT
D gene: TRBD1; J gene: TRBJ1-2; V gene: TRBV28; clone size: .; CDR3 protein: CASSRTSQGFGYGYTF; CDR3 DNA: TGTGCCAGCAGTAGAACCTCACAGGGGTTTGGCTATGGCTACACCTTC
D gene: .; J gene: TRBJ2-5; V gene: TRBV30; clone size: .; CDR3 protein: CAWSPGRETQYF; CDR3 DNA: TGTGCCTGGAGCCCCGGAAGAGAGACCCAGTACTTC
D gene: .; J gene: TRBJ2-2; V gene: TRBV9; clone size: .; CDR3 protein: CASSPRQAEIGELFF; CDR3 DNA: TGTGCCAGCAGCCCACGACAGGCCGAAATCGGGGAGCTGTTTTTT
D gene: .; J gene: TRBJ2-2; V gene: TRBV7-3; clone size: .; CDR3 protein: CASSPARLGVKTGELFF; CDR3 DNA: TGTGCCAGCAGCCCCGCCCGCCTGGGAGTCAAGACCGGGGAGCTGTTTTTT
D gene: .; J gene: TRBJ1-2; V gene: TRBV9; clone size: .; CDR3 protein: CASSVRTVYRYGYTF; CDR3 DNA: TGTGCCAGCAGCGTAAGGACAGTTTACCGTTATGGCTACACCTTC
D gene: .; J gene: TRBJ1-2; V gene: TRBV25-1; clone size: .; CDR3 protein: CASNGVSNYGYTF; CDR3 DNA: TGTGCCTCGAACGGGGTTTCAAACTATGGCTACACCTTC
D gene: .; J gene: TRBJ2-7; V gene: TRBV18; clone size: .; CDR3 protein: CASSPVQSLNEQYF; CDR3 DNA: TGTGCCAGCTCACCAGTACAGTCCCTGAACGAGCAGTACTTC
D gene: .; J gene: TRBJ2-5; V gene: TRBV25-1; clone size: .; CDR3 protein: CASSELRETQYF; CDR3 DNA: TGTGCCAGCAGTGAACTAAGGGAGACCCAGTACTTC
D gene: TRBD2; J gene: TRBJ2-7; V gene: TRBV7-2; clone size: .; CDR3 protein: CASRRIAGGNYEQYF; CDR3 DNA: TGTGCCAGCAGACGCATAGCGGGAGGGAACTACGAGCAGTACTTC
D gene: .; J gene: TRBJ1-2; V gene: TRBV10-3; clone size: .; CDR3 protein: CAITIQENYGYTF; CDR3 DNA: TGTGCCATCACCATACAGGAAAACTATGGCTACACCTTC
D gene: TRBD1; J gene: TRBJ1-1; V gene: TRBV7-9; clone size: .; CDR3 protein: CASSFETGATEAFF; CDR3 DNA: TGTGCCAGCAGTTTCGAGACAGGGGCCACTGAAGCTTTCTTT
D gene: .; J gene: TRBJ1-5; V gene: TRBV4-1; clone size: .; CDR3 protein: CASSLGGPGPQHF; CDR3 DNA: TGCGCCAGCAGCCTCGGGGGCCCGGGGCCCCAGCATTTT
D gene: .; J gene: TRBJ1-1; V gene: TRBV2; clone size: .; CDR3 protein: CASSAGRDSTAFF; CDR3 DNA: TGTGCCAGCAGTGCCGGGAGGGACTCGACAGCTTTCTTT
D gene: TRBD2; J gene: TRBJ2-1; V gene: TRBV14; clone size: .; CDR3 protein: CASSQPGLTSYNEQFF; CDR3 DNA: TGTGCCAGCAGCCAACCGGGACTAACCTCCTACAATGAGCAGTTCTTC
D gene: TRBD1; J gene: TRBJ2-7; V gene: TRBV19; clone size: .; CDR3 protein: CASARTGSEQYF; CDR3 DNA: TGTGCCAGCGCCAGGACAGGGTCGGAGCAGTACTTC
D gene: .; J gene: TRBJ1-2; V gene: TRBV27; clone size: .; CDR3 protein: CASSLSPGGGYGYTF; CDR3 DNA: TGTGCCAGCAGTTTATCTCCGGGGGGAGGCTATGGCTACACCTTC
D gene: TRBD2; J gene: TRBJ2-1; V gene: TRBV19; clone size: once; CDR3 protein: CASSSRTSGIYNEQFF; CDR3 DNA: TGTGCCAGTAGTTCCCGGACTAGCGGGATCTACAATGAGCAGTTCTTC
D gene: .; J gene: TRBJ1-1; V gene: TRBV25-1; clone size: .; CDR3 protein: CASKKGTPMNTEAFF; CDR3 DNA: TGTGCCAGCAAGAAAGGGACTCCAATGAACACTGAAGCTTTCTTT
D gene: .; J gene: TRBJ2-7; V gene: TRBV10-1; clone size: .; CDR3 protein: CASSTTYYEQYF; CDR3 DNA: TGCGCCAGCAGTACTACGTATTACGAGCAGTACTTC
D gene: .; J gene: TRBJ2-5; V gene: TRBV7-2; clone size: .; CDR3 protein: CASSLRQVETQYF; CDR3 DNA: TGTGCCAGCAGCTTACGACAGGTAGAGACCCAGTACTTC
D gene: .; J gene: TRBJ2-1; V gene: TRBV7-9; clone size: few; CDR3 protein: CASSLPRGASYNEQFF; CDR3 DNA: TGTGCCAGCAGCTTACCTAGAGGGGCCTCCTACAATGAGCAGTTCTTC
D gene: .; J gene: TRBJ1-4; V gene: TRBV11-2; clone size: .; CDR3 protein: CASSLAGGTNEKLFF; CDR3 DNA: TGTGCCAGCAGCTTAGCCGGGGGCACTAATGAAAAACTGTTTTTT